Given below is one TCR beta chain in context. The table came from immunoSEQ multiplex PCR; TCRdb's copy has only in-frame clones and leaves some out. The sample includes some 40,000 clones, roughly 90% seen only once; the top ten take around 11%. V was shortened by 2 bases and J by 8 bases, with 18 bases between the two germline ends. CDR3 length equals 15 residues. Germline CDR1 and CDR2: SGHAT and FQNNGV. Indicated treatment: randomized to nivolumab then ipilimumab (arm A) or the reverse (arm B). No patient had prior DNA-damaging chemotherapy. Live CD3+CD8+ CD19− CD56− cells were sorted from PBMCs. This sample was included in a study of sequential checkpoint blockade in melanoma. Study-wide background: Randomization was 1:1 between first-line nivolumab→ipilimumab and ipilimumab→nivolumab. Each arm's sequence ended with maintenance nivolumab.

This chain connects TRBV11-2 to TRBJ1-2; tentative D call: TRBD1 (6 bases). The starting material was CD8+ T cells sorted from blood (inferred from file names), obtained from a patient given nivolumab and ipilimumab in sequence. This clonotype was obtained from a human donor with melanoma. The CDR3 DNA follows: TGTGCCAGCAGCTTATACGAGGGGGGGACACCGGGCTACACCTTC. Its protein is CASSLYEGGTPGYTF.